These T cell receptor beta chains were read from a single sample in a study of control samples from healthy donors and cancer patients. Assay used: immunoSEQ multiplex PCR; TCRdb lists only in-frame clones, some missing. Among fewer than 500,000 clones listed, about nine tenths were seen once. Source material: PBMCs. All receptors come from a man aged 40-49 years with head and neck cancer. Both conserved end residues are part of each CDR3. A D gene is named only where the DNA matches it firmly. Clone size, where shown, is once, few, many, or a class for clones that have expanded.

d_gene	v_gene	abundance	j_gene	len	CDR3aa	CDR3nt
.	TRBV7-3	.	TRBJ1-1	13	CASSLQRNTEAFF	TGTGCCAGCAGCTTGCAGAGAAACACTGAAGCTTTCTTT
.	TRBV6-5	few	TRBJ2-1	15	CASRTDWGVYNEQFF	TGTGCCAGCAGAACAGACTGGGGAGTTTACAATGAGCAGTTCTTC
TRBD1	TRBV7-8	once	TRBJ1-5	14	CASSFGQGGQPQHF	TGTGCCAGCAGCTTCGGACAGGGTGGACAGCCCCAGCATTTT
.	TRBV20-1	once	TRBJ1-1	12	CSASWEGSEAFF	TGCAGTGCTAGTTGGGAGGGCTCTGAAGCTTTCTTT
.	TRBV7-3	.	TRBJ1-1	13	CASSPGAYTEAFF	TGTGCCAGCAGCCCAGGCGCCTACACTGAAGCTTTCTTT
.	TRBV5-1	.	TRBJ1-2	14	CASSTTGTNYGYTF	TGCGCCAGCAGCACTACCGGGACAAACTATGGCTACACCTTC
.	TRBV6-1	.	TRBJ1-6	15	CASSEGHSYNSPLHF	TGTGCCAGCAGTGAAGGCCACTCTTATAATTCACCCCTCCACTTT
.	TRBV6-2/TRBV6-3	.	TRBJ1-2	13	CASSPGRNYGYTF	TGTGCCAGCAGCCCTGGGCGAAACTATGGCTACACCTTC
TRBD2	TRBV7-3	.	TRBJ2-1	15	CASSYSGTRTDEQFF	TGTGCCAGCAGTTATAGCGGGACGCGGACGGATGAGCAGTTCTTC
.	TRBV7-2	.	TRBJ1-3	16	CASSLVRLDSGNTIYF	TGTGCCAGCAGCTTAGTTCGCCTGGATTCGGGAAACACCATATATTTT
.	TRBV14	.	TRBJ2-5	11	CASSHRETQYF	TGTGCCAGCAGCCACCGAGAGACCCAGTACTTC
.	TRBV6-5	.	TRBJ1-3	15	CASRQGLVAGNTIYF	TGTGCCAGCAGACAGGGTTTAGTAGCTGGAAACACCATATATTTT
TRBD2	TRBV6-5	.	TRBJ2-7	14	CASTLAGVHHEQYF	TGTGCCAGCACTCTAGCGGGAGTTCACCACGAGCAGTACTTC
TRBD1	TRBV28	.	TRBJ1-2	13	CASTSGGDYGYTF	TGTGCCAGCACCTCAGGGGGCGACTATGGCTACACCTTC
.	TRBV28	.	TRBJ2-3	15	CASIEQKTSTDTQYF	TGTGCCAGCATAGAGCAGAAAACGAGCACAGATACGCAGTATTTT
.	TRBV9	.	TRBJ2-2	16	CASSVVGDPNTGELFF	TGTGCCAGCAGCGTAGTAGGAGACCCGAACACCGGGGAGCTGTTTTTT
.	TRBV14	.	TRBJ2-1	13	CASSSDLNNEQFF	TGTGCCAGCAGCTCGGACCTAAACAATGAGCAGTTCTTC
.	TRBV6-5	.	TRBJ2-7	16	CASSYIWLAYTYEQYF	TGTGCCAGCAGTTATATTTGGTTAGCGTATACCTACGAGCAGTACTTC
.	TRBV5-1	.	TRBJ1-4	13	CASSFGANEKLFF	TGCGCCAGCAGCTTTGGGGCTAATGAAAAACTGTTTTTT
.	TRBV6-6	.	TRBJ1-2	14	CASSYLGSDYGYTF	TGTGCCAGCAGTTACCTGGGGAGCGACTATGGCTACACCTTC
.	TRBV30	.	TRBJ1-5	15	CAWSLGSYSNQPQHF	TGTGCCTGGAGTCTGGGGAGCTATAGCAATCAGCCCCAGCATTTT
.	TRBV6-5	.	TRBJ2-5	13	CASSYPDVETQYF	TGTGCCAGCAGTTACCCCGACGTAGAGACCCAGTACTTC
.	TRBV24-1	few	TRBJ2-2	13	CATSDLPAGELFF	TGTGCCACCAGTGATTTGCCGGCCGGGGAGCTGTTTTTT
.	TRBV6-2/TRBV6-3	.	TRBJ2-7	17	CASSQSIRLVTSYEQYF	TGTGCCAGCAGTCAGAGTATCAGGCTGGTGACCTCCTACGAGCAGTACTTC
.	TRBV19	.	TRBJ1-5	16	CASSMPGWEDNQPQHF	TGTGCCAGTAGTATGCCAGGGTGGGAGGACAATCAGCCCCAGCATTTT
.	TRBV4-2	.	TRBJ1-2	16	CASSQDNTGLNYGYTF	TGTGCCAGCAGCCAAGATAATACGGGCCTCAACTATGGCTACACCTTC
TRBD2	TRBV9	.	TRBJ2-1	15	CASSASGSSYNEQFF	TGTGCCAGCAGCGCTAGCGGGAGTTCCTACAATGAGCAGTTCTTC
TRBD1	TRBV19	few	TRBJ1-5	15	CASSTQGTSNQPQHF	TGTGCCAGTAGCACACAGGGGACGAGCAATCAGCCCCAGCATTTT
TRBD2	TRBV6-4	few	TRBJ2-3	16	CASSEKTSGGADTQYF	TGTGCCAGCAGTGAGAAGACTAGCGGGGGGGCAGATACGCAGTATTTT
.	TRBV7-3	few	TRBJ2-7	13	CASSPYLGDEQYF	TGTGCCAGCAGCCCCTACCTGGGGGACGAGCAGTACTTC
TRBD2	TRBV9	.	TRBJ2-7	12	CATLGGGYEQYF	TGTGCCACCCTTGGGGGGGGTTACGAGCAGTACTTC
TRBD1	TRBV7-2	.	TRBJ2-5	15	CASSLGQGHQETQYF	TGTGCCAGCAGCCTCGGACAGGGTCATCAAGAGACCCAGTACTTC
.	TRBV5-1	.	TRBJ1-3	14	CASSLGQTGNTIYF	TGCGCCAGCAGCTTGGGCCAGACTGGAAACACCATATATTTT
.	TRBV27	.	TRBJ2-7	14	CASSRRQGGYEQYF	TGTGCCAGCAGCCGGAGACAGGGAGGCTACGAGCAGTACTTC
.	TRBV5-4	.	TRBJ1-2	15	CASSPGYGGSYGYTF	TGTGCCAGCAGCCCAGGATATGGGGGATCCTATGGCTACACCTTC
TRBD1	TRBV6-2/TRBV6-3	.	TRBJ1-1	15	CASSWETGGGTEAFF	TGTGCCAGCAGTTGGGAGACAGGGGGTGGAACTGAAGCTTTCTTT
.	TRBV9	.	TRBJ2-7	13	CASSVRPNYEQYF	TGTGCCAGCAGCGTGCGACCCAACTACGAGCAGTACTTC
.	TRBV28	.	TRBJ1-1	12	CASRLGQIEAFF	TGTGCCAGCAGACTTGGACAAATTGAAGCTTTCTTT
.	TRBV28	few	TRBJ1-4	15	CASIGLGTSNEKLFF	TGTGCCAGCATTGGGCTGGGGACTTCTAATGAAAAACTGTTTTTT
.	TRBV4-1	.	TRBJ1-1	15	CASSLQGLLNTEAFF	TGCGCCAGCAGCCTACAGGGTTTGCTGAACACTGAAGCTTTCTTT
.	TRBV7-2	.	TRBJ1-2	14	CASRLLRQDYGYTF	TGTGCCAGCAGACTACTGAGACAGGACTATGGCTACACCTTC
.	TRBV29-1	.	TRBJ1-1	14	CSVDAGDMNTEAFF	TGCAGCGTCGACGCAGGCGACATGAACACTGAAGCTTTCTTT
.	TRBV11-2	.	TRBJ1-2	15	CASSLGMARGSGYTF	TGTGCCAGCAGCTTAGGAATGGCCAGGGGCAGCGGCTACACCTTC
.	TRBV6-2/TRBV6-3	.	TRBJ1-3	15	CASSLGPRAGNTIYF	TGTGCCAGCAGTTTGGGACCTCGGGCTGGAAACACCATATATTTT
.	TRBV6-6	.	TRBJ2-7	12	CATRGSTYEQYF	TGTGCCACCAGGGGATCCACCTACGAGCAGTACTTC
.	TRBV19	once	TRBJ1-2	13	CASSILGGYGYTF	TGTGCCAGTAGTATCCTGGGGGGCTATGGCTACACCTTC
.	TRBV19	.	TRBJ1-5	13	CASSNQRDQPQHF	TGTGCCAGTTCTAACCAAAGGGATCAGCCCCAGCATTTT
TRBD1	TRBV27	once	TRBJ1-2	14	CASKPTGGDYGYTF	TGTGCCAGCAAGCCGACAGGGGGCGACTATGGCTACACCTTC
.	TRBV30	.	TRBJ1-2	12	CAWTRGAYGYTF	TGTGCCTGGACACGCGGAGCCTATGGCTACACCTTC
.	TRBV7-2	once	TRBJ2-5	14	CASSLSPSGETQYF	TGTGCCAGCAGCTTAAGCCCTTCGGGGGAGACCCAGTACTTC
TRBD2	TRBV15	.	TRBJ2-1	18	CATSRDRMETGGYNEQFF	TGTGCCACCAGCAGAGATCGGATGGAAACGGGGGGGTACAATGAGCAGTTCTTC
TRBD1	TRBV6-5	.	TRBJ1-1	15	CASSRGTGGSTEAFF	TGTGCCAGCAGTCGCGGGACAGGGGGCAGCACTGAAGCTTTCTTT
.	TRBV20-1	.	TRBJ2-7	13	CSASETVDYEQYF	TGCAGTGCTAGTGAGACGGTGGACTACGAGCAGTACTTC
.	TRBV24-1	.	TRBJ2-1	18	CATSDTGRWRPPYNEQFF	TGTGCCACCAGTGATACGGGACGATGGAGGCCCCCCTACAATGAGCAGTTCTTC
.	TRBV29-1	.	TRBJ2-1	12	CRTETVNNEQFF	TGCAGGACCGAGACAGTGAACAATGAGCAGTTCTTC
.	TRBV4-2	.	TRBJ2-3	18	CASSQEPMGGGSPDTQYF	TGTGCCAGCAGCCAGGAACCTATGGGTGGTGGGTCACCAGATACGCAGTATTTT
TRBD1	TRBV9	once	TRBJ1-6	13	CASSNTGARTLHF	TGTGCCAGCAGCAATACAGGGGCCAGGACCCTCCACTTT